This T cell receptor (beta chain) was captured by sequencing in a study of brain metastases from non-small cell lung cancer. This CDR3 has 11 residues. Deletions cut 5 bases from V and 7 bases from J, with 9 bases between. From germline, CDR1 is SQVTM and CDR2 ANQGSEA. TCRdb's table, derived via immunoSEQ multiplex PCR, lists solely in-frame clones and lacks some. The table includes about 1,500 clones, 91% detected once. Sequencing used tumor-adjacent normal tissue. The chain employs TRBV29-1 and TRBJ2-1; the D call may be TRBD1 or TRBD2 (5 bases each). The source is a donor at least 40 years old with non-small cell lung cancer. CDR3 in amino acids: CSVFGGNEQFF. In DNA, the CDR3 is TGCAGCGTTTTTGGGGGTAATGAGCAGTTCTTC.